The sequence of this TCR beta chain was determined in a study of cytomegalovirus exposure and HLA in healthy donors. Overall study findings and caveats: Sequencing had likely introduced a cluster of highly shared sequence variants as an artifact. Researchers reported from a later analysis that most CMV-associated TCR beta chains appeared HLA-restricted.

PCR employed 60 Vbeta and 13 Jbeta primers. Measured with immunoSEQ multiplex PCR; TCRdb has only the in-frame clones, and not every one. The table lists more than 80,000 clones, 60% to 75% of them singletons. Comments on this clone: The antigen is not known.

The TCR comes from a woman aged 70-85 years in good health and CMV-seropositive. The sequenced sample was PBMCs.

This chain's CDR3 is CASSLANRLAGSTDTQYF. Here the CDR3 DNA reads TGTGCCAGCAGCTTGGCCAATCGGCTAGCGGGTAGCACAGATACGCAGTATTTT. The chain employs TRBV5-4 and TRBJ2-3; 8 bases line up with TRBD2. This CDR3 region has 18 residues. With V trimmed by 0 bases and J by 0 bases, 9 bases remained unmatched. Germline lookup yields CDR1 SGHNT and CDR2 YYREEE (reference sequence).